A single sample is the source of the 25 T cell receptor beta chains below, sequenced in a study of T cells in localized non-small cell lung cancer. TCRdb keeps only in-frame clones here, not all; method: immunoSEQ multiplex PCR. The table includes 38,000 or so clones, approximately 90% detected once. The sample was peripheral blood mononuclear cells, taken before any cancer treatment. Source of these receptors: an older male donor with stage II lung adenocarcinoma.

The CDR3 DNA is TGTGCCAGCAGCAGAGACAACTATGGCTACACCTTC. This codes for CASSRDNYGYTF. The V gene is TRBV5-4, the J gene TRBJ1-2; D unresolved. This CDR3 has 12 residues. Trimming took 4 bases from V and 2 from J, leaving 6 bases between them. Germline V lookup: CDR1 SGHNT, CDR2 YYREEE (reference sequence). The full variable domain, completed using reference TRBV5-4 and TRBJ1-2, is ETGVTQSPTHLIKTRGQQVTLRCSSQSGHNTVSWYQQALGQGPQFIFQYYREEENGRGNFPPRFSGLQFPNYSSELNVNALELDDSALYLCASSRDNYGYTFGSGTRLTVV.

The rearrangement links TRBV5-1 to TRBJ2-3; D is unclear. Between the trimmed V and J ends, which lost 4 bases and 8 bases, there was a span of 17 bases. This CDR3 comprises 14 residues. The germline CDR1 and CDR2 sequences are SGHRS and YFSETQ. CDR3 residues: CASSRTSPTSTQYF. In DNA form, the CDR3 reads TGCGCCAGCAGCCGGACGTCCCCCACAAGTACGCAGTATTTT.

This chain joins TRBV4-1 and TRBJ1-1, with TRBD1 matching 8 bases. Per the germline V gene, CDR1 is MGHRA and CDR2 is YSYEKL. This CDR3 has 15 amino acids. V trimming: 5 bases; J trimming: 4 bases; junction bases outside the gene matches: 9. The CDR3 region has the DNA TGCGCCAGCAGCGCTGCCGACAGGGGTATCACTGAAGCTTTCTTT. It translates to CASSAADRGITEAFF.

This chain joins TRBV15 and TRBJ1-4; D is unresolved. The CDR3 is made up of 12 amino acids. The V gene's germline CDR1 is LNHNV and CDR2 YYDKDF (reference sequence). Trimming pared 3 bases from V and 4 bases from J, leaving 3 bases between. The DNA for the CDR3 is TGTGCCACCAGCAGGATTAATGAAAAACTGTTTTTT. This codes for CATSRINEKLFF.

V is TRBV29-1 and J is TRBJ2-3, with D possibly TRBD1 on 5 matching bases. The CDR3 has 13 residues. V lost 2 bases to trimming and J lost 5 bases, with 11 bases between them. Germline V CDR1 and CDR2: SQVTM, ANQGSEA. In DNA form, the CDR3 reads TGCAGCGTTGAATCAGGGAATCGAGATACGCAGTATTTT. Its protein is CSVESGNRDTQYF.

The chain employs TRBV30 and TRBJ2-1, with TRBD1 as a possible D gene (5 bases). The CDR3 length is 11 residues. Germline V gene sequence: CDR1 GTSNPN, CDR2 SVGIG (reference sequence). V lost 1 base and J 8 bases, leaving 6 bases between the germline ends. CDR3 residues: CAWSGTHEQFF. The CDR3 region has the DNA TGTGCCTGGAGTGGGACACATGAGCAGTTCTTC.

This clone was recorded only once. The chain combines TRBV27 with TRBJ1-2; 7 bases are shared with TRBD1. CDR3 length equals 13 residues. Germline V gene lookup returns CDR1 MNHEY and CDR2 SMNVEV (reference sequence). Trimming cost V 2 bases and J 10 bases; bases outside gene matches: 7. CDR3 in DNA: TGTGCCAGCAGTTTAAACAGGGGAGTCCCCTACACCTTC. This encodes CASSLNRGVPYTF.

The chain is built from TRBV29-1 and TRBJ2-7; D not certain. V lost 5 bases, J lost 7 bases, and 21 bases lay in between. The CDR3 length is 14 residues. Germline values: CDR1 SQVTM, CDR2 ANQGSEA. The CDR3 protein is CSVSLAASQSEQYF. The CDR3 bases are TGCAGCGTTTCCCTGGCGGCCTCTCAGAGTGAGCAGTACTTC.

The chain recombines TRBV18 with TRBJ2-1; D ambiguous. Trimming took off 4 bases at V and 0 bases at J, with 13 bases between the two ends. The CDR3 consists of 16 residues. Germline lookup yields CDR1 KGHSH and CDR2 LQKENI. CDR3 bases: TGTGCCAGCTCACGGGGATGGATCAGCTCCTACAATGAGCAGTTCTTC. Encoded protein: CASSRGWISSYNEQFF.

The V and J genes are TRBV6-5 and TRBJ1-2, with no clear D. This CDR3 contains 15 residues. Germline CDR1 reads MNHEY; CDR2 reads SVGAGI. V lost 8 bases to trimming and J lost 4 bases, with 20 bases between them. CDR3 bases: TGTGCCAGCCACTTAAAACGGGGTATCCTCTATGGCTACACCTTC. This sequence encodes CASHLKRGILYGYTF.

The V call is TRBV4-2, the J call TRBJ2-1, with D hard to call. The CDR3 loop spans 16 amino acids. With 1 base removed from V and 0 bases from J, the gap between germline ends came to 10 bases. Germline lookup yields CDR1 LGHNA and CDR2 YNFKEQ. DNA of the CDR3: TGTGCCAGCAGCCAAGGACTTGGGGACTCCTACAATGAGCAGTTCTTC. Its translation is CASSQGLGDSYNEQFF.

This clone has just one count. This chain links TRBV18 with TRBJ2-3; 7 bases align to TRBD2. V was clipped by 3 bases and J by 0 bases; unmatched bases: 6. The CDR3 extends over 16 amino acids. The V gene's germline CDR1 is KGHSH and CDR2 LQKENI. CDR3 DNA sequence: TGTGCCAGCTCACCCGCGACTAGCCGAAGCACAGATACGCAGTATTTT. Translation: CASSPATSRSTDTQYF.

This clone turned up a few times. The rearrangement joins TRBV27 to TRBJ1-1; D is uncertain. V lost 4 bases and J 5 bases, leaving 11 bases between the germline ends. The V gene's germline CDR1 is MNHEY and CDR2 SMNVEV (reference sequence). CDR3 length equals 13 residues. CDR3 coding DNA: TGTGCCAGCAGTTCACGTAGAGGGACTGAAGCTTTCTTT. Translation gives CASSSRRGTEAFF.

The V and J genes are TRBV25-1 and TRBJ2-3; D remains unclear. V lost 3 bases to trimming and J lost 0 bases, with 7 bases between them. Germline assignment: CDR1 MGHDK and CDR2 SYGVNS. The CDR3 totals 14 residues. The DNA of the CDR3 is TGTGCCAGCAGTGAGGCAACTAGCACAGATACGCAGTATTTT. It is translated as CASSEATSTDTQYF.

This clone showed up just a few times. The CDR3 is CASSQEGISGETQYF. CDR3 nucleotide sequence: TGCGCCAGCAGCCAAGAAGGTATTAGTGGCGAGACCCAGTACTTC. The J gene is TRBJ2-5, the V gene TRBV4-1; D remains ambiguous. Looked up from germline, CDR1 is MGHRA and CDR2 is YSYEKL. This CDR3 spans 15 amino acids. The V gene lost 0 bases and the J gene lost 5 bases, with 13 bases spanning the gap.

This clone was detected once. V usage is TRBV11-2 and J usage is TRBJ1-4; D call uncertain. This CDR3 comprises 16 residues. V was clipped by 1 base and J by 2 bases, with 11 bases between them. CDR1 SGHAT and CDR2 FQNNGV come from the germline V gene. DNA of the CDR3: TGTGCCAGCAGCTTAGGGTCCGGCGGGACTAATGAAAAACTGTTTTTT. Its translation: CASSLGSGGTNEKLFF.

The chain employs TRBV19 and TRBJ1-5; D perhaps matches TRBD1 (5 bases). The CDR3 covers 17 residues. Per the germline V gene, CDR1 is LNHDA and CDR2 is SQIVND (reference sequence). Trimming took 0 bases from V and 7 from J, leaving 19 bases between them. CDR3 DNA sequence: TGTGCCAGTAGTATAGATCTGGTCCCTCGGGGGGGACAGCCCCAGCATTTT. It specifies CASSIDLVPRGGQPQHF. Drawing the rest from reference TRBV19 and TRBJ1-5, the complete variable domain is DGGITQSPKYLFRKEGQNVTLSCEQNLNHDAMYWYRQDPGQGLRLIYYSQIVNDFQKGDIAEGYSVSREKKESFPLTVTSAQKNPTAFYLCASSIDLVPRGGQPQHFGDGTRLSIL.

V gene TRBV19 combines with J gene TRBJ2-7, with TRBD2 identical over 14 bases. CDR1 LNHDA and CDR2 SQIVND come from the germline V gene (reference sequence). CDR3 length equals 18 residues. Losses at the gene ends were 3 bases for V and 4 bases for J; bases not matched to a gene: 11. The CDR3 reads CASSIAGLAGGRAYEQYF. The CDR3 coding sequence is TGTGCCAGTAGTATCGCCGGACTAGCGGGAGGACGTGCATACGAGCAGTACTTC.

The chain is built from TRBV18 and TRBJ2-6; D perhaps matches TRBD1 (5 bases). The germline V gene encodes CDR1 KGHSH and CDR2 LQKENI. Trimming took off 5 bases at V and 0 bases at J, with 8 bases between the two ends. The CDR3 totals 15 residues. CDR3 protein: CASSAGISGANVLTF. Here the CDR3 DNA reads TGTGCCAGCTCAGCAGGGATCTCTGGGGCCAACGTCCTGACTTTC.

This clone turned up a few times. The chain links TRBV10-3 to TRBJ1-5, with 10 bases lining up with TRBD1. Trimming took 0 bases from V and 2 from J; bases not matched to a gene: 1. The CDR3 is 16 residues long. Germline V gene data show CDR1 as ENHRY and CDR2 as SYGVKD. CDR3: CAISESGTGGNQPQHF. The CDR3 nucleotides are TGTGCCATCAGTGAGTCTGGGACAGGGGGCAATCAGCCCCAGCATTTT.

This rearrangement joins TRBV27 to TRBJ1-1, with TRBD1 matching over 12 bases. This CDR3 is built from 16 residues. The germline gives CDR1 MNHEY, CDR2 SMNVEV (reference sequence). Trimming took 2 bases from V and 5 from J; bases not matched to a gene: 6. The CDR3 coding sequence is TGTGCCAGCAGTTTAGGGGGACAGGGGGCCCGAACTGAAGCTTTCTTT. It yields the protein CASSLGGQGARTEAFF.

The chain combines TRBV11-2 with TRBJ2-5; a weak D match, TRBD1 (5 bases). The germline V and J ends were trimmed by 3 bases and 0 bases, with 11 bases remaining between them. CDR1 SGHAT and CDR2 FQNNGV come from the germline V gene. This CDR3 has 15 amino acids. CDR3 DNA: TGTGCCAGCAGCTTGACAGTCGGGTACCAAGAGACCCAGTACTTC. This codes for CASSLTVGYQETQYF.

This sequence joins TRBV5-5 and TRBJ2-3; D possibly matches TRBD1 or TRBD2 (5 bases each). V gave up 4 bases and J gave up 3 bases, with 15 bases separating them. Germline lookup yields CDR1 SGHKS and CDR2 YYEKEE (reference sequence). The CDR3 runs to 15 residues. The CDR3 region is CASSQGASRTDTQYF. CDR3 nucleotides: TGTGCCAGCAGCCAAGGGGCTAGCAGGACAGATACGCAGTATTTT.

This chain links TRBV4-1 with TRBJ1-5, with no clear D. CDR1 MGHRA and CDR2 YSYEKL come from the germline V gene. The V and J ends lost 2 bases and 5 bases respectively, with 19 bases between them. The CDR3 is 17 amino acids. The CDR3 loop is CASSQSQSGIRDQPQHF. CDR3 DNA: TGCGCCAGCAGCCAATCTCAGTCGGGGATCCGCGATCAGCCCCAGCATTTT.

The chain recombines TRBV28 with TRBJ2-2; D is undetermined. CDR3 length: 13 residues. Per the germline V gene, CDR1 is MDHEN and CDR2 is SYDVKM. V was clipped by 7 bases and J by 4 bases, with 10 bases between them. The CDR3 nucleotides are TGTGCCAGCATTGGCCAGTCCACCGGGGAGCTGTTTTTT. Amino acids: CASIGQSTGELFF. Full variable domain (rest looked up from reference TRBV28 and TRBJ2-2): DVKVTQSSRYLVKRTGEKVFLECVQDMDHENMFWYRQDPGLGLRLIYFSYDVKMKEKGDIPEGYSVSREKKERFSLILESASTNQTSMYLCASIGQSTGELFFGEGSRLTVL.